This T cell receptor (beta chain) comes out of a study of T cell responses to AZD1222 COVID-19 vaccine. Study conclusions and caveats: White British people made up most donors, females outnumbered males, and clonal diversity was possibly underestimated.

This CDR3 contains 13 residues. Germline V CDR1 and CDR2: GTSNPN, SVGIG (reference sequence). V was trimmed by 2 bases and J by 2 bases, leaving 7 bases between them. The data were produced by immunoSEQ multiplex PCR, yet TCRdb's version contains in-frame clones alone and is incomplete. The sample consists of roughly 120,000 clones, roughly nine tenths of them appearing once. Of note for this clone: The antigen is undetermined.

The chain recombines TRBV30 with TRBJ1-3; D unresolved. Specimen: peripheral blood, collected on day 0 of AZD1222 vaccination. This clonotype was obtained from an adult in good health. The CDR3 is CAWSRSAGNTIYF. The CDR3 DNA is TGTGCCTGGAGTCGGTCAGCTGGAAACACCATATATTTT.